This T cell receptor (beta chain) was obtained from a study of cytomegalovirus exposure and HLA in healthy donors. Study-level findings and limits: Most TCRs appeared rarely, but some public TCRs recurred in many donors.

Concerning this clone: Its antigen remains unidentified.

The PCR had 60 Vbeta and 13 Jbeta primers. The table came from immunoSEQ multiplex PCR; TCRdb's copy has only in-frame clones and leaves some out. The table includes around 280,000 clones, 80% to 90% detected once. This CDR3 is 13 amino acids long. Germline V gives CDR1 SGHTA, CDR2 FQGTGA. V lost 5 bases and J 5 bases, leaving 12 bases between the germline ends. The origin of this receptor is a woman under 30 in good health and CMV-seronegative. What was sequenced was PBMCs. The rearrangement joins TRBV7-3 to TRBJ1-1; no firm D call. The CDR3 here is CASSLTHSTEAFF. Here the CDR3 DNA reads TGTGCCAGCAGCCTGACACATTCTACTGAAGCTTTCTTT.